This T cell receptor (beta chain) was sequenced in a study of regulatory and conventional T cells in breast cancer (dated by TCRdb to the mid-2010s). As to this clonotype: Its antigen is not yet known. Base quality data are lacking; no much larger clone is found one base away.

Libraries came from PCR. The run used an Illumina MiSeq. The raw public reads went through TCRdb reprocessing: fastp at Q25, MiXCR clone calling, in-frame beta chains kept. Identical CDR3 protein sequences are pooled into one entry, listed with their most common genes and DNA. The sample yields 9,000 to 13,000 distinct CDR3 sequences; roughly a third were counted once. The ten largest clones capture over 5% of the sample. Counted from cysteine to phenylalanine, this CDR3 has 14 amino acids. The entry retains the CDR3 DNA only, 42 bases that are in frame from base 1. In the germline V gene (reference sequence), CDR1 corresponds to MNHEY and CDR2 to SMNVEV. V and J lose 1 base and 6 bases, and a span of 12 bases separates them.

The source material was conventional T cells from blood. The V and J genes are TRBV27 and TRBJ1-2, with no D gene named confidently. The sequence derives from a male donor in good health. The DNA sequence is given as TGTGCCAGCAGTTTATTTGGGGTTGGGGATGGCTACACCTTC. Its protein reads: CASSLFGVGDGYTF.